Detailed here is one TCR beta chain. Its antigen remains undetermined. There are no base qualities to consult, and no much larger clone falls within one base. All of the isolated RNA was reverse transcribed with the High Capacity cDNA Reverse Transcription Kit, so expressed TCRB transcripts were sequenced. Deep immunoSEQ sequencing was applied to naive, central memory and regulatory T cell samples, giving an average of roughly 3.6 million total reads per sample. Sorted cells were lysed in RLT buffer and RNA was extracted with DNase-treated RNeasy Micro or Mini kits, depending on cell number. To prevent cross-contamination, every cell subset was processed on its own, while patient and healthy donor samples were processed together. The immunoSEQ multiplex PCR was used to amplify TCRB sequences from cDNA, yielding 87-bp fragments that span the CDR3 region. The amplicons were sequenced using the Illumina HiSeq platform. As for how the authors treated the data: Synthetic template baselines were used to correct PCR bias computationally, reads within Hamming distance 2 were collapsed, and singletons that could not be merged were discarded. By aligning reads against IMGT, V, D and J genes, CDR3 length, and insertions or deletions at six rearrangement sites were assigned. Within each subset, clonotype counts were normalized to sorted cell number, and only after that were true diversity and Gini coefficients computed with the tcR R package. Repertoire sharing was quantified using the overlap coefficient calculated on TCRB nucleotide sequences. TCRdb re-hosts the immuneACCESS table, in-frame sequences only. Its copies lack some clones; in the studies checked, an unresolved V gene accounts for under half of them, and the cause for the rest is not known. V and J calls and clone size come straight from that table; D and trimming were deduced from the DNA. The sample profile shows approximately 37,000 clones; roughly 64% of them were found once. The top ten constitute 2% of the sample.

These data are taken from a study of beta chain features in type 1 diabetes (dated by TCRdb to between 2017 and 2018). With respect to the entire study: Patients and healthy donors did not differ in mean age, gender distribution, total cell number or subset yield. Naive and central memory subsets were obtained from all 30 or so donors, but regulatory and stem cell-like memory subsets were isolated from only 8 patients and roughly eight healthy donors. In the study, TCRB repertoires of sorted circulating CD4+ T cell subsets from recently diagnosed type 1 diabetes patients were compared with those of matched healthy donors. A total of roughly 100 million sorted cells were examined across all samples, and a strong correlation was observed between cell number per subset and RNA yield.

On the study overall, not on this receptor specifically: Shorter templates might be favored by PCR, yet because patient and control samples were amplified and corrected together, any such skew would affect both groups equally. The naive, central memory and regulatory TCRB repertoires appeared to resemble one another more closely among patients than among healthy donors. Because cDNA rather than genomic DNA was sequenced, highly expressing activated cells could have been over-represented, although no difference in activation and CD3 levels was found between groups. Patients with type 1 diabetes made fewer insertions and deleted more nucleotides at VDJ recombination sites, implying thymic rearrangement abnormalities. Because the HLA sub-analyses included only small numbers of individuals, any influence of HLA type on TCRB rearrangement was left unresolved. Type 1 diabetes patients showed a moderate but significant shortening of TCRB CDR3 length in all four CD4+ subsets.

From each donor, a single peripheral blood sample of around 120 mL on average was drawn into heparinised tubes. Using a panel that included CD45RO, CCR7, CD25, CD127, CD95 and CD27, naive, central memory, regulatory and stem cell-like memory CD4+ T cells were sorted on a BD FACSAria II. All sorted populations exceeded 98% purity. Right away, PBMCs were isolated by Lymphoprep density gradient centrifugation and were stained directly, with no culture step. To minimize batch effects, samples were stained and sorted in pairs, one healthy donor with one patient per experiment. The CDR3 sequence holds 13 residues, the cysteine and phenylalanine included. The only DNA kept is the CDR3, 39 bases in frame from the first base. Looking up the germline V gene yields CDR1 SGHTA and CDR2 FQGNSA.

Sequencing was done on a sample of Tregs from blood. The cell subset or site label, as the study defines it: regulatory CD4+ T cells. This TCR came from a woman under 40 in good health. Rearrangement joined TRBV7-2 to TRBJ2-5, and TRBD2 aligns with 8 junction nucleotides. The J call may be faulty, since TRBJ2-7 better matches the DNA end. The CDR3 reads CASSSGTSYEQYF. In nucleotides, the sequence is TGTGCCAGCAGCTCCGGGACTAGCTACGAGCAGTACTTC.